The text below deals with one T cell receptor beta chain. Its antigen has not been determined. Base qualities were left out, and no much larger clone turns up one base away. This entry belongs to a study of blood T cell repertoires in COVID-19 (dated by TCRdb to 2018 to 2020). As for the study more broadly: Samples covering the acute and convalescent phases of COVID-19 were provided by collaborators in the United States, Italy and Spain. The material from the prospective study consisted of cDNA or gDNA derived from T cells, B-cell-depleted T cells, or PBMCs. Subjects who had been exposed to COVID-19, were actively infected with it, or had recovered from it provided the deeply sampled blood TCRbeta repertoires that made up the dataset. A freely available public database, intended as a resource for researchers studying the immune response to SARS-CoV-2, is where the repertoires were released. Samples came from the ongoing ImmuneRACE study (first 160 participants) plus 1,254 subjects from 6 global collaborators. The sample metadata nearly always contained a de-identified subject ID, COVID-19 status, age in years and sex. Where available, HLA class I and class II types were taken from metadata supplied by the sample provider and were not determined by assay-based typing.

TCRbeta CDR3 regions were amplified from genomic DNA by means of the immunoSEQ Assay, a bias-controlled multiplex PCR. In the source study's methods: The number of nucleated cells in each sample was estimated by amplification of reference gene primers within the assay. To quantify the absolute abundance of each unique TCRbeta CDR3 rearrangement, sequence reads were collapsed and filtered. For each sample, productive Simpson clonality was calculated as the square root of Simpson's diversity index across productive rearrangements. Here the immuneACCESS table is served through TCRdb, limited to in-frame sequences with V and J called. Missing clones are a known gap in these copies; in checked studies unresolved V genes cover under half, and the rest lacks a known reason. The D gene and trimming were derived from the DNA, and the V and J assignments and clone size from that table. In this sample the table shows fewer than 200,000 clones, about four fifths of which occur a single time. Clones ranked in the top ten supply less than 15% of the sample.

In the prospective study, participants were 18 to 89 years old, resided in approximately 25 geographic areas of the United States, and were enrolled through a virtual design. In the prospective study, cohorts were assigned on the basis of participant-reported clinical history obtained from a screening survey and a study questionnaire. Recovered participants in ImmuneRACE Cohort 3 were defined as having two consecutive negative NP/OP PCR tests, clearance from a healthcare professional, or resolution of symptoms. In the prospective study, whole blood, serum and a nasopharyngeal or oropharyngeal swab were collected from each participant by mobile phlebotomists. Additional blood draws and questionnaires over an approximately two-month period could optionally be provided by prospective study participants. Before DNA extraction, prospective study blood samples were shipped either frozen or at room temperature.

What the study reported, not specific to this receptor: Clinical and demographic metadata were provided uncurated, with the amount varying by source and participant.

Measured from the cysteine to the phenylalanine, the CDR3 is 13 residues long. Just CDR3 DNA is preserved here, 39 bases in frame from base 1. CDR1 is given as SGHTA and CDR2 as FQGNSA, both from the germline V gene. The TCR sequence derives from a man aged 50-59 years who had recovered from COVID-19. Sequences were obtained from PBMCs or T cells enriched from blood (not recorded which). The rearrangement combines TRBV7-2 with TRBJ1-5; TRBD1 lines up with 9 middle nucleotides. The CDR3 region: CASSGQGNQPQHF. The DNA reads TGTGCATCATCGGGACAGGGAAATCAGCCCCAGCATTTT.